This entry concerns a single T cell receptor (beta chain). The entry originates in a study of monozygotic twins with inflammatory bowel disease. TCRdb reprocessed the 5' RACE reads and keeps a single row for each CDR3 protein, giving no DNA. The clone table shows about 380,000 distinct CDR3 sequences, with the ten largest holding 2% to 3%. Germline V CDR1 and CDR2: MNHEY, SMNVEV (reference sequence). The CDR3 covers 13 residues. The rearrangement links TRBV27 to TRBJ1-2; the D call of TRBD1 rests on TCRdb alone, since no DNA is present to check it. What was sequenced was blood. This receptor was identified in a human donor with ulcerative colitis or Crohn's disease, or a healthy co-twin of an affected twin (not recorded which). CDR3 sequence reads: CASSSGQGGGYTF.